This section outlines one T cell receptor beta chain sequence together with its context. Its specificity is not known. These data come from a study of OX40 agonist ivuxolimab in advanced cancers. Whole-study results and caveats: People who partly responded at 0.1-3.0 mg/kg had some of the least clonal expansion seen. The CD4+ and CD8+ T cells in the blood had expanded clonally by week 6 at 0.1 to 3.0 mg/kg.

The repertoire was sequenced with immunoSEQ multiplex PCR; TCRdb's copy has only in-frame clones and lacks some. The data contain around 79,000 clones, about nine tenths of them singletons. With V trimmed by 7 bases and J by 0 bases, 11 bases remained unmatched. Germline CDR1 SGHRS, CDR2 YFSETQ. This CDR3 has 18 amino acids. The TCR originated in an adult with an advanced solid tumor such as melanoma, head and neck, liver or kidney cancer. Sample: CD4+ or CD8+ T cells sorted from blood, taken in a trial of the OX40 agonist ivuxolimab. The V and J genes are TRBV5-1 and TRBJ2-3; 13 bases match TRBD2. The CDR3 reads CASGTGGLAGTSTDTQYF. In DNA form, the CDR3 reads TGCGCCAGCGGAACAGGGGGACTAGCGGGGACTAGCACAGATACGCAGTATTTT.